Presented here are 15 T cell receptor beta chains from one specimen sequenced in a study of T cells in localized non-small cell lung cancer. TCRdb's copy holds only in-frame clones and misses some; the assay was immunoSEQ multiplex PCR. This table has 20,000 to 25,000 clones, around 90% appearing once. This sample comprised peripheral blood, obtained before any cancer treatment. These receptors were taken from a male donor at least 60 years old with stage I lung adenocarcinoma.

This sequence joins TRBV25-1 and TRBJ2-5, with 11 bases aligning to TRBD2. This CDR3 comprises 16 residues. Per germline, CDR1 MGHDK and CDR2 SYGVNS. V lost 3 bases to trimming and J lost 5 bases; unmatched junction nucleotides: 8. CDR3 sequence reads: CASSDPKLAGVETQYF. The CDR3 DNA is TGTGCCAGCAGTGACCCCAAACTAGCGGGGGTTGAGACCCAGTACTTC.

V gene TRBV5-6 combines with J gene TRBJ2-3; 7 bases are shared with TRBD2. The trim removed 4 bases at V and 5 bases at J, leaving 10 bases unmatched. The V gene's germline CDR1 is SGHDT and CDR2 YYEEEE. The CDR3 totals 15 residues. The CDR3: CASSLPGRGGDTQYF. Written as DNA, the CDR3 is TGTGCCAGCAGCCTGCCGGGGAGGGGAGGAGATACGCAGTATTTT. Looking up the rest from reference TRBV5-6 and TRBJ2-3 gives the full variable domain: DAGVTQSPTHLIKTRGQQVTLRCSPKSGHDTVSWYQQALGQGPQFIFQYYEEEERQRGNFPDRFSGHQFPNYSSELNVNALLLGDSALYLCASSLPGRGGDTQYFGPGTRLTVL.

The chain combines TRBV28 with TRBJ1-1; no definite D call. The CDR3 length is 11 residues. V dropped 6 bases and J dropped 8 bases, with 10 bases sitting between them. Germline V gene data show CDR1 as MDHEN and CDR2 as SYDVKM. CDR3 sequence reads: CASRRLGEAFF. CDR3 coding DNA: TGTGCCAGCAGACGCCTCGGGGAAGCTTTCTTT. The complete variable domain, with remaining parts taken from reference TRBV28 and TRBJ1-1, reads DVKVTQSSRYLVKRTGEKVFLECVQDMDHENMFWYRQDPGLGLRLIYFSYDVKMKEKGDIPEGYSVSREKKERFSLILESASTNQTSMYLCASRRLGEAFFGQGTRLTVV.

This sequence joins TRBV6-1 and TRBJ1-3; D is ambiguous. The CDR3 extends over 15 amino acids. The germline gives CDR1 MNHNS, CDR2 SASEGT. V lost 2 bases, J lost 0 bases, and 8 bases lay in between. CDR3 amino acids: CASSESAHSGNTIYF. DNA for the CDR3: TGTGCCAGCAGTGAATCTGCCCACTCTGGAAACACCATATATTTT.

The chain couples TRBV29-1 to TRBJ2-1; unclear D gene. The germline V gene encodes CDR1 SQVTM and CDR2 ANQGSEA. This CDR3 is built from 13 residues. Trimming shortened V by 0 bases and J by 6 bases, and 9 bases separated the two germline ends. The CDR3: CSVEERAPNEQFF. As DNA, the CDR3 is TGCAGCGTTGAAGAAAGGGCCCCCAATGAGCAGTTCTTC.

This clone was observed once. The chain uses TRBV7-9 and TRBJ2-3; TRBD2 is a possible D gene (6 bases). The germline CDR1 and CDR2 sequences are SEHNR and FQNEAQ (reference sequence). V shed 5 bases and J shed 1 base, with 10 bases lying between them. CDR3 length equals 14 residues. DNA of the CDR3: TGTGCCAGCAGCCCGGGCGGGGGCACAGATACGCAGTATTTT. Translated: CASSPGGGTDTQYF.

CDR3 sequence: CSVEWDSGYTF. The CDR3 nucleotides read TGCAGCGTTGAATGGGATTCGGGCTACACCTTC. The rearrangement joins TRBV29-1 to TRBJ1-2; no clear D. This CDR3 is built from 11 residues. V lost 2 bases and J lost 8, with 9 bases in between. CDR1 and CDR2 (germline): SQVTM, ANQGSEA.

This sequence joins TRBV29-1 and TRBJ2-2; 8 positions match TRBD1. Per germline, CDR1 SQVTM and CDR2 ANQGSEA. The CDR3 is made up of 14 amino acids. The V segment lost 6 bases and the J segment 0 bases; nucleotides outside the gene matches: 3. CDR3 in DNA: TGCAGCGTATTACAGGGGGCGAACACCGGGGAGCTGTTTTTT. As protein: CSVLQGANTGELFF.

This clone appeared once. The rearrangement uses TRBV6-5 and TRBJ1-2; D is unresolved. This CDR3 region has 13 residues. Germline lookup yields CDR1 MNHEY and CDR2 SVGAGI. Trimming left V 7 bases short and J 2 bases short, with 11 bases between. The CDR3 loop reads CASKRAANYGYTF. The CDR3 DNA reads as TGTGCCAGCAAACGGGCGGCAAACTATGGCTACACCTTC.

The rearrangement links TRBV9 to TRBJ1-6, with unresolved D. Germline V CDR1 and CDR2: SGDLS, YYNGEE. Trimming cost V 2 bases and J 9 bases, with 12 bases left between them. This CDR3 region has 14 residues. The CDR3 coding sequence is TGTGCCAGCAGCGTCCAACTTGTTGGTTCACCCCTCCACTTT. It yields the protein CASSVQLVGSPLHF.

The CDR3 bases are TGTGCCAGCAGCCTTTATCGGGGGACTGAAGCTTTCTTT. It is translated as CASSLYRGTEAFF. This chain connects TRBV11-2 to TRBJ1-1; a weak D match, TRBD1 (5 bases). CDR3 length: 13 residues. Per the germline V gene, CDR1 is SGHAT and CDR2 is FQNNGV. The V end lost 5 bases, the J end lost 5 bases, and 12 bases lay between the germline ends.

A word on this clone: The junction and the germline gene differ at one end; a read error may be behind it. The chain uses TRBV4-1 and TRBJ2-1, with TRBD2 matching 10 bases. The V gene's germline CDR1 is MGHRA and CDR2 YSYEKL. The CDR3 spans 18 residues. In DNA form, the CDR3 reads TGCGCCAGCAGCCAAGGTATAGCGGGAGGCCCACGTCGCAATGAGAAGTTCTTC. Its translation is CASSQGIAGGPRRNEKFF.

The chain employs TRBV5-1 and TRBJ2-1; tentatively, D is TRBD2 (6 bases). The length of the CDR3 is 15 residues. CDR1 is SGHRS and CDR2 is YFSETQ in the germline V gene. V was pared by 4 bases and J by 2 bases, with 13 bases between. CDR3 sequence (DNA): TGCGCCAGCAGCGCAGCGGGCCCCCCCTACAATGAGCAGTTCTTC. Protein product: CASSAAGPPYNEQFF.

This chain connects TRBV7-2 to TRBJ2-5; 9 bases map to TRBD1. Germline CDR1 SGHTA, CDR2 FQGNSA. Trimming took 5 bases from V and 2 from J; bases not matched to a gene: 12. The CDR3 extends over 17 amino acids. The chain's CDR3 is CASSAMAPGTGQETQYF. In nucleotides, the CDR3 is TGTGCCAGCAGCGCTATGGCGCCGGGGACAGGGCAAGAGACCCAGTACTTC.

The chain carries TRBV30 and TRBJ1-1; 8 positions agree with TRBD1. The trim removed 5 bases at V and 4 bases at J, leaving 6 bases unmatched. Germline CDR1 is GTSNPN and CDR2 is SVGIG (reference sequence). The length of the CDR3 is 13 residues. CDR3 in amino acids: CAWDRGIGTEAFF. The CDR3 nucleotides are TGTGCCTGGGACAGGGGAATAGGCACTGAAGCTTTCTTT.